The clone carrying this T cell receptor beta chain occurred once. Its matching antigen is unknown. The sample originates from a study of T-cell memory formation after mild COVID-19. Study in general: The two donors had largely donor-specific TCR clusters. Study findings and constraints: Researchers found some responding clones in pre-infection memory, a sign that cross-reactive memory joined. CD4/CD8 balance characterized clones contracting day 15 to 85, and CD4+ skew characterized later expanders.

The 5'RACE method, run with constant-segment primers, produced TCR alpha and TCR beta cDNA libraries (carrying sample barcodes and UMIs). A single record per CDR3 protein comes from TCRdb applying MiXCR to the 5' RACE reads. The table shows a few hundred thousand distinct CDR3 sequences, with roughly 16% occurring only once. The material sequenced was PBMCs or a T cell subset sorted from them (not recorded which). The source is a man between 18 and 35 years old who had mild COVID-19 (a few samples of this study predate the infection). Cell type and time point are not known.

CDR3 DNA sequence: TGTGCCAGCAGCTTAGCAAGGACAGGGGGCGTCTATGGCTACACCTTC. Protein: CASSLARTGGVYGYTF. The genes are TRBV7-9 and TRBJ1-2, with TRBD1 matching over 11 bases. Germline loops: CDR1 SEHNR, CDR2 FQNEAQ (reference sequence). The CDR3 length is 16 residues. Trimming cost V 0 bases and J 4 bases; bases outside gene matches: 4.